The 26 T cell receptor beta chains presented below share a single source sample, sequenced in a study of cytomegalovirus exposure and HLA in healthy donors. Primers for the PCR totalled 60 Vbeta and 13 Jbeta. Only in-frame clones appear in the TCRdb table, and some are missing; sequencing was by immunoSEQ multiplex PCR. This table holds tens of thousands of clones, 62% found once. The sample taken for sequencing was PBMCs. The source is a male donor in good health and CMV-seropositive.

V gene TRBV27 combines with J gene TRBJ1-1, with D perhaps TRBD1 (6 bases). The V gene lost 5 bases and the J gene lost 3 bases, with 16 bases spanning the gap. In germline, CDR1 is MNHEY, CDR2 SMNVEV (reference sequence). The CDR3 sequence is 15 residues long. The CDR3 reads CASSETGFGDTEAFF. The DNA for the CDR3 is TGTGCCAGCAGTGAAACAGGGTTTGGGGACACTGAAGCTTTCTTT.

The rearrangement links TRBV27 to TRBJ1-1; D not certain. Trimming stripped 3 bases from V and 0 bases from J, with 8 bases between. CDR3 length: 14 residues. Looked up from germline, CDR1 is MNHEY and CDR2 is SMNVEV (reference sequence). The CDR3 sequence is CASSFFPLNTEAFF. The DNA for the CDR3 is TGTGCCAGCAGTTTCTTTCCTCTGAACACTGAAGCTTTCTTT.

This clone was picked up a small number of times. This chain joins TRBV6-5 and TRBJ1-1; D perhaps matches TRBD1 (5 bases). Germline loops: CDR1 MNHEY, CDR2 SVGAGI. This CDR3 spans 13 amino acids. V was trimmed by 2 bases and J by 4 bases, leaving 8 bases between them. CDR3 loop: CASSYGGATEAFF. In nucleotides, the CDR3 is TGTGCCAGCAGTTACGGCGGGGCCACTGAAGCTTTCTTT.

The V gene is TRBV6-5, the J gene TRBJ1-2; D is unresolved. V was pared by 7 bases and J by 5 bases, with 8 bases between. Germline-derived CDR1 and CDR2 are MNHEY and SVGAGI. The CDR3 extends over 11 amino acids. The CDR3 spells CASNGNYGYTF. The CDR3 bases are TGTGCCAGCAACGGGAATTATGGCTACACCTTC.

The rearrangement uses TRBV5-1 and TRBJ2-1, with 14 bases fitting TRBD2. The CDR3 consists of 14 residues. Looked up from germline, CDR1 is SGHRS and CDR2 is YFSETQ. J was trimmed by 7 bases and V by 6 bases; bases with no gene match: 3. For the CDR3, the DNA is TGCGCCAGCATGACTAGCGGGGGGGTAAATGAGCAGTTCTTC. It yields the protein CASMTSGGVNEQFF. Complete variable domain (other parts from reference TRBV5-1 and TRBJ2-1): KAGVTQTPRYLIKTRGQQVTLSCSPISGHRSVSWYQQTPGQGLQFLFEYFSETQRNKGNFPGRFSGRQFSNSRSEMNVSTLELGDSALYLCASMTSGGVNEQFFGPGTRLTVL.

The V call is TRBV11-2, the J call TRBJ1-2, with D maybe TRBD1 (6 bases). Germline V lookup: CDR1 SGHAT, CDR2 FQNNGV. Between the trimmed V and J ends, which lost 2 bases and 4 bases, there was a span of 8 bases. This CDR3 region has 13 residues. CDR3 nucleotide sequence: TGTGCCAGCAGCTTACAGGGGATCTATGGCTACACCTTC. Amino acids: CASSLQGIYGYTF.

The rearrangement links TRBV2 to TRBJ1-1; D is possibly TRBD1 (5 bases). Trimming removed 7 bases from V and 1 base from J, with 19 bases in between. Germline V lookup: CDR1 SNHLY, CDR2 FYNNEI. This CDR3 has 16 residues. The chain's CDR3 is CASTPGGIRANTEAFF. CDR3 bases: TGTGCCAGCACCCCGGGGGGGATTAGGGCGAACACTGAAGCTTTCTTT.

V is TRBV5-1 and J is TRBJ2-7, with 10 bases aligning to TRBD1. The V and J ends lost 2 bases and 7 bases, in that order; junction bases with no gene match: 6. The CDR3 length is 14 residues. Germline V CDR1 and CDR2: SGHRS, YFSETQ. The DNA for the CDR3 is TGCGCCAGCAGCTTTGGGACAGGGGCTCGGGAGCAGTACTTC. This encodes CASSFGTGAREQYF.

V and J are TRBV10-1 and TRBJ2-7; perhaps TRBD1 as D (6 bases). V was clipped by 6 bases and J by 1 base, with 10 bases between them. This CDR3 has 13 residues. CDR1 and CDR2 from the germline V gene are WNHNN and SYGVQD (reference sequence). CDR3: CASRAQGSYEQYF. In nucleotides, the CDR3 is TGCGCCAGCAGGGCCCAGGGGTCCTACGAGCAGTACTTC.

The CDR3 coding sequence is TGTGCCAGCATGGATTCAGGTTCCGCGAGCACTGAAGCTTTCTTT. Translating it yields CASMDSGSASTEAFF. The J gene is TRBJ1-1, the V gene TRBV6-1; no definite D call. The CDR3 runs 15 residues. The ends were cut back, 7 bases at V and 4 bases at J, with 19 bases in the middle. Germline V lookup: CDR1 MNHNS, CDR2 SASEGT.

This clone is judged large. This sample also contains other DNA sequences that code for the same CDR3. The rearrangement joins TRBV10-3 to TRBJ2-1; D is perhaps TRBD2 (5 bases). Deletions cut 8 bases from V and 6 bases from J, with 8 bases between. The CDR3 has 11 amino acids. Germline CDR1 is ENHRY and CDR2 is SYGVKD. CDR3 region: CAISRGNEQFF. In DNA form, the CDR3 reads TGTGCCATCTCTCGGGGCAATGAGCAGTTCTTC.

The chain links TRBV29-1 to TRBJ2-5, with TRBD2 matching 10 bases. Germline V lookup: CDR1 SQVTM, CDR2 ANQGSEA. This CDR3 comprises 13 residues. V lost 5 bases and J lost 13; bases outside the gene matches: 13. The CDR3 loop is CSVSKGITSGMYF. The CDR3 DNA reads TGCAGCGTTTCAAAGGGGATTACTAGCGGGATGTACTTC.

This chain connects TRBV7-9 to TRBJ1-1; D unclear. Looked up from germline, CDR1 is SEHNR and CDR2 is FQNEAQ (reference sequence). The CDR3 is 15 amino acids. Trimming took off 2 bases at V and 0 bases at J, with 10 bases between the two ends. The CDR3: CASSLRGGMNTEAFF. The DNA of the CDR3 is TGTGCCAGCAGCTTAAGAGGAGGTATGAACACTGAAGCTTTCTTT. The whole variable domain, remainder taken from reference TRBV7-9 and TRBJ1-1, is DTGVSQNPRHKITKRGQNVTFRCDPISEHNRLYWYRQTLGQGPEFLTYFQNEAQLEKSRLLSDRFSAERPKGSFSTLEIQRTEQGDSAMYLCASSLRGGMNTEAFFGQGTRLTVV.

This clone occurred once. The CDR3 spells CASSLGPGQSSYEQYF. The CDR3 DNA is TGTGCCAGCAGCTTGGGACCGGGACAGAGCTCCTACGAGCAGTACTTC. The chain links TRBV5-4 to TRBJ2-7, with 7 bases identical to TRBD1. The V segment lost 0 bases and the J segment 0 bases; nucleotides outside the gene matches: 6. The germline V gene encodes CDR1 SGHNT and CDR2 YYREEE (reference sequence). The CDR3 consists of 16 residues.

The CDR3: CASSLDEVTGPNYGYTF. CDR3 in DNA: TGTGCCAGCAGCTTAGATGAGGTTACAGGGCCCAACTATGGCTACACCTTC. The chain recombines TRBV11-2 with TRBJ1-2; a weak D match, TRBD1 (6 bases). The V end lost 0 bases, the J end lost 2 bases, and 16 bases lay between the germline ends. This CDR3 is built from 17 residues. The germline V gene encodes CDR1 SGHAT and CDR2 FQNNGV.

V usage is TRBV10-2 and J usage is TRBJ1-1; 10 bases are a match to TRBD1. V trimming: 6 bases; J trimming: 5 bases; junction bases outside the gene matches: 3. Germline CDR1 reads WSHSY; CDR2 reads SAAADI. The CDR3 is 13 residues long. As DNA, the CDR3 is TGCGCCAGCAGCGGACAGGGGGGGACTGAAGCTTTCTTT. This gives the protein CASSGQGGTEAFF.

V gene TRBV2 combines with J gene TRBJ1-4; TRBD1 is a possible D gene (5 bases). Germline loops: CDR1 SNHLY, CDR2 FYNNEI. Trimming took 4 bases from V and 3 from J, leaving 9 bases between them. CDR3 size: 14 residues. CDR3 loop: CASSARGSNEKLFF. In DNA, the CDR3 is TGTGCCAGCAGTGCTCGGGGGTCTAATGAAAAACTGTTTTTT.

J is TRBJ2-1 and V is TRBV20-1; no firm D call. Looked up from germline, CDR1 is DFQATT and CDR2 is SNEGSKA (reference sequence). The germline V and J ends were trimmed by 3 bases and 7 bases, with 7 bases remaining between them. The CDR3 spans 11 residues. The CDR3 region is CSARPRNEQFF. As DNA, the CDR3 is TGCAGTGCTAGGCCTAGAAATGAGCAGTTCTTC.

V is TRBV7-3 and J is TRBJ1-2, with D unclear. Germline CDR1 SGHTA, CDR2 FQGTGA. Trimming stripped 2 bases from V and 5 bases from J, with 9 bases between. This CDR3 region has 13 residues. Here the CDR3 DNA reads TGTGCCAGCAGCTTATATACGGGTTATGGCTACACCTTC. The encoded protein is CASSLYTGYGYTF.

The chain employs TRBV5-4 and TRBJ1-2; a possible D gene is TRBD1 (5 bases). The CDR3 has 15 amino acids. The germline V gene has CDR1 SGHNT and CDR2 YYREEE (reference sequence). Trimming left V 5 bases short and J 5 bases short, with 19 bases between. CDR3 amino acids: CASSSSGGFWYGYTF. DNA for the CDR3: TGTGCCAGCAGTTCCTCGGGGGGATTCTGGTATGGCTACACCTTC. The full variable domain, rest sourced from reference TRBV5-4 and TRBJ1-2, is ETGVTQSPTHLIKTRGQQVTLRCSSQSGHNTVSWYQQALGQGPQFIFQYYREEENGRGNFPPRFSGLQFPNYSSELNVNALELDDSALYLCASSSSGGFWYGYTFGSGTRLTVV.

This rearrangement joins TRBV28 to TRBJ1-2; D is possibly TRBD1 (6 bases). The CDR3 sequence is 13 residues long. Germline V lookup: CDR1 MDHEN, CDR2 SYDVKM. Trimming removed 5 bases at V and 8 bases at J, with 15 bases between. CDR3 residues: CASSRDRSMGYTF. The CDR3 nucleotides are TGTGCCAGCAGTCGTGACAGGTCTATGGGCTACACCTTC.

Written as DNA, the CDR3 is TGCGCCAGCAGTCCGACAGGGGGCCCTAATGAAAAACTGTTTTTT. This encodes CASSPTGGPNEKLFF. This chain joins TRBV5-1 and TRBJ1-4; 10 nucleotides align to TRBD1. Trimming removed 5 bases from V and 3 bases from J; junction bases left unmatched: 4. Germline-derived CDR1 and CDR2 are SGHRS and YFSETQ. The CDR3 extends over 15 amino acids.

This chain joins TRBV28 and TRBJ2-7, with D perhaps matching TRBD1 (6 bases). Germline CDR1 and CDR2: MDHEN and SYDVKM. CDR3 length: 11 residues. V was pared by 10 bases and J by 3 bases, with 10 bases between. In DNA form, the CDR3 reads TGTGCCACGAGGGACATCTACGAGCAGTACTTC. It translates to CATRDIYEQYF.

The CDR3 DNA sequence: TGTGCCACTCAGAGGGACTTCACAGATACGCAGTATTTT. Translation gives CATQRDFTDTQYF. The gene calls are TRBV28 and TRBJ2-3, with D possibly being TRBD2 (6 bases). Trimming removed 10 bases at V and 2 bases at J, with 13 bases between. The CDR3 runs to 13 residues. The germline V gene encodes CDR1 MDHEN and CDR2 SYDVKM.

The gene calls are TRBV7-8 and TRBJ1-3; 9 bases align to TRBD1. J gave up 6 bases and V 2 bases, and 5 bases lay outside the gene matches. Germline assignment: CDR1 SGHVS and CDR2 FQNEAQ. CDR3 length: 15 residues. The CDR3 spells CASSLRGQGANTIYF. CDR3 coding DNA: TGTGCCAGCAGCTTACGGGGACAGGGCGCAAACACCATATATTTT.

This clone turned up a few times. The chain combines TRBV6-7 with TRBJ1-2, with unresolved D. TRBV6-7 qualifies as an ORF whose function is uncertain. Trimming took 0 bases from V and 7 from J, leaving 21 bases between them. CDR3 length: 17 residues. CDR3 DNA: TGTGCCAGCAGTTACTCGACGGTCTGGAGGTCGGTCGGTGGCTACACCTTC. It codes for CASSYSTVWRSVGGYTF.